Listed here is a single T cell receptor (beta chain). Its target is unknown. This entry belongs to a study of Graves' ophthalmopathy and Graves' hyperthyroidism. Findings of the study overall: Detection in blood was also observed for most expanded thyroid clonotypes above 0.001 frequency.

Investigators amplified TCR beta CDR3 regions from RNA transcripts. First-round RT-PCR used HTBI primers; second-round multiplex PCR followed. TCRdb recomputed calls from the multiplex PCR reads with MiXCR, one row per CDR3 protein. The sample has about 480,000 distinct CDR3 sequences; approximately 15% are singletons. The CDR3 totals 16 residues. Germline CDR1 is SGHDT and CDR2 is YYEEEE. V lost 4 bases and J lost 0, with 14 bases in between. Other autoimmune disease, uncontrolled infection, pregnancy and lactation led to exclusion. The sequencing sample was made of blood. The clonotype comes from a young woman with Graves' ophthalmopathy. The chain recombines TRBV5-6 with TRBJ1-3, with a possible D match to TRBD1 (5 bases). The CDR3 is CASSARWGFSGNTIYF. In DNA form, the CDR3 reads TGTGCCAGCAGCGCAAGGTGGGGCTTCTCTGGAAACACCATATATTTT.